The T cell receptor (beta chain) under discussion was sequenced for a study of Epstein–Barr virus B cells in breast cancer listed by TCRdb under 2021. About the investigation overall: Control T cells were grown by the rapid expansion method using irradiated PBMC feeders, soluble OKT3 and IL-2 roughly 210 U/ml, and were harvested roughly 9-12 days after stimulation. This single-patient case report examined whether EBV+ B cells infiltrating the tumor shape the T-cell receptor repertoire in triple-negative breast cancer. Overall study results and their limits: All data came from a single patient described as a first proof of concept, which limits generalization.

This clonotype is characterized as medium-sized (0.01 to 0.1%). Its antigen is still unknown. Per-base quality was not reported, and no clone a single base away is much larger than it. Library prep was done by 5' RACE. The SMARTer Human TCR a/b Profiling Kit was used to build TCR libraries from RNA, capturing the full V(D)J regions of both the alpha and beta chains. Amplified libraries were purified with AMPure XP beads and validated on an Agilent 2100 Bioanalyzer with the DNA 1000 Kit. The libraries were sequenced on an Illumina MiSeq using the 600-cycle v3 reagent kit, and 2 x 300 bp paired-end reads were generated. Turning to the authors' computational methods: Reads were processed using MiXCR and VDJTools, with non-productive clonotypes removed and clonotypes collapsed by CDR3 amino acid sequence before frequencies were recalculated. CDR3 sequences were matched against the McPAS-TCR database with a Levenshtein distance of 1 allowed, and UpSet plots were generated in R using UpSetR. TCRdb reprocessing: public reads trimmed at Q25 with fastp, clones called with MiXCR, in-frame beta chains kept. Rows with a matching CDR3 protein are joined into one entry that keeps the most common DNA and genes. None of the V and J calls come from the authors' own analysis; TCRdb made them. The sample table shows 2,000 or so distinct CDR3 sequences, and 15% are seen once. 30% of the sample rests with the top ten.

The germline V gene supplies CDR1 MGHRA and CDR2 YSYEKL. The CDR3 contains 15 residues, cysteine and phenylalanine counted. The CDR3 DNA has 45 bases and is translated from base 1. V is cut by 0 bases and J by 3 bases, and the space between the germline ends is 9 bases. RNA was extracted from approximately 1e5 to 1e6 cultured T cells with RNeasy Micro or Mini kits, including on-column DNase digestion, and was checked on an Agilent 2100 Bioanalyzer. The rearranged chain carries TRBV4-1 and TRBJ1-5, with the D gene not clear enough to name. This sequence originates from a woman aged 40 to 50 with triple-negative breast cancer. Sequencing was carried out using tumor-infiltrating lymphocytes expanded in culture. The sequenced DNA: TGCGCCAGCAGCCAAGATTATCGTGTCAATCAGCCCCAGCATTTT. Its protein is CASSQDYRVNQPQHF.